This TCR beta chain was sequenced in a study of T cells in Graves' hyperthyroidism and ophthalmopathy. General observations from the study: Most thyroid clonotypes expanded above 0.001 were also detected in blood.

Germline V gene data show CDR1 as SEHNR and CDR2 as FQNEAQ (reference sequence). Trimming cost V 5 bases and J 0 bases, with 17 bases left between them. This CDR3 is 18 amino acids long. The source of the PBMCs was over 8.5 ml of fresh peripheral blood. The CDR3 regions of TCR beta were amplified from RNA transcripts. Initially, a first-round RT-PCR of the TCR CDR3 employed the HTBI primer set. From the multiplex PCR reads, TCRdb called clonotypes with MiXCR, one entry per CDR3 protein. The table lists roughly 580,000 distinct CDR3 sequences, 11% to 15% of them singletons. This clonotype has just a few counts. Its antigen is undetermined.

Sequencing input: blood. The V call is TRBV7-9, the J call TRBJ2-6; D is possibly TRBD2 (6 bases). This sequence was found in a young woman with Graves' hyperthyroidism that later progressed to Graves' ophthalmopathy. The CDR3 loop reads CASSRIVGSGSGANVLTF. CDR3 coding DNA: TGTGCCAGCAGCCGTATCGTTGGTAGCGGCTCTGGGGCCAACGTCCTGACTTTC.